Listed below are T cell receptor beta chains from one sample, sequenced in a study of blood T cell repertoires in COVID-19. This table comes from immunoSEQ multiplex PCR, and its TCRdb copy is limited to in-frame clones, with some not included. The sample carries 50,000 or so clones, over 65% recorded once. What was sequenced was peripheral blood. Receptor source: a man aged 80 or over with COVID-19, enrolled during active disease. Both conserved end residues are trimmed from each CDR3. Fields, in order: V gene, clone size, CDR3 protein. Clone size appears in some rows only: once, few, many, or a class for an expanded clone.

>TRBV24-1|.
ATSGGRSTATPGPTEAF
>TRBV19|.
ASSRTGSGYT
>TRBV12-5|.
ASGLSDDEQF
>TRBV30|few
AWTDPPGNTEAF
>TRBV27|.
ASSLSGTVNSNQPQH
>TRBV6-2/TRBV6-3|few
ASSYPGSGNQPQH
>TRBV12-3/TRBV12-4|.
ASSLASYGYT
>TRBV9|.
ASSVTSGNDEQF
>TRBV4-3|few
ASSQDLGQGSGYT
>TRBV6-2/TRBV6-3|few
ASSENYEQY
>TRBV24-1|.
ATSDPTGDGQPQH
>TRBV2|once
ASSEPTGGNQPQH
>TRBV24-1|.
ATSPSGAETQY
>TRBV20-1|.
SASPELAGAGRGQY